This entry lists 24 T cell receptor beta chains sequenced from one sample in a study of T-cell memory formation after mild COVID-19. TCRdb passed the 5' RACE reads through MiXCR, listing each CDR3 protein once. The sample records fewer than 700,000 distinct CDR3 sequences, 20% to 25% being singletons. Sequencing used PBMCs or a T cell subset sorted from them (not recorded which). Receptors were obtained from an adult woman who had mild COVID-19 (a few samples of this study predate the infection). Cell type and time point are not known.

This clonotype was counted at least ten times. The J gene is TRBJ2-7, the V gene TRBV4-1; unclear D gene. There are 15 residues in the CDR3. Deletions cut 3 bases from V and 0 bases from J, with 12 bases between. CDR1 and CDR2 from the germline V gene are MGHRA and YSYEKL. Here the CDR3 reads CASSHFSELSYEQYF. In nucleotides, the CDR3 is TGCGCCAGCAGCCACTTCAGCGAACTCTCCTACGAGCAGTACTTC.

The chain links TRBV7-9 to TRBJ2-5, with 7 bases aligning to TRBD2. The ends lost 5 bases at V and 5 bases at J; junction bases unmatched: 11. Germline V gene data show CDR1 as SEHNR and CDR2 as FQNEAQ (reference sequence). The CDR3 runs to 15 residues. CDR3 residues: CASSTRLALGETQYF. In nucleotides, the CDR3 is TGTGCCAGCAGCACCAGACTAGCTCTCGGGGAGACCCAGTACTTC. Full variable domain (remainder filled in from reference TRBV7-9 and TRBJ2-5): DTGVSQNPRHKITKRGQNVTFRCDPISEHNRLYWYRQTLGQGPEFLTYFQNEAQLEKSRLLSDRFSAERPKGSFSTLEIQRTEQGDSAMYLCASSTRLALGETQYFGPGTRLLVL.

This clonotype was seen repeatedly, ten times or more. DNA of the CDR3: TGTGCCAGCAGCACTAGGGATCAGGGAAAAATGAACACTGAAGCTTTCTTT. Translated, it gives CASSTRDQGKMNTEAFF. The chain links TRBV7-3 to TRBJ1-1, with D tentatively TRBD1 (5 bases). Germline CDR1 SGHTA, CDR2 FQGTGA. The CDR3 length is 17 residues. The ends were cut back, 5 bases at V and 0 bases at J, with 19 bases in the middle.

Only one count was recorded for this clonotype. The chain links TRBV24-1 to TRBJ2-1, with no clear D. This CDR3 spans 13 amino acids. Germline CDR1 and CDR2: KGHDR and SFDVKD. V was trimmed by 6 bases and J by 2 bases, leaving 7 bases between them. CDR3 loop: CATSRRTYNEQFF. The CDR3 DNA reads TGTGCCACCAGTCGGCGGACCTACAATGAGCAGTTCTTC.

This clonotype was observed a handful of times. The CDR3 is CASSLEVGGSEQYF. Written as DNA, the CDR3 is TGTGCCAGCAGCTTAGAGGTTGGGGGGAGCGAGCAGTACTTC. The V call is TRBV7-9, the J call TRBJ2-7, with D perhaps TRBD2 (6 bases). Germline assignment: CDR1 SEHNR and CDR2 FQNEAQ (reference sequence). The CDR3 is 14 amino acids. V dropped 1 base and J dropped 6 bases, with 13 bases sitting between them.

At least ten counts were recorded for this clonotype. The chain employs TRBV29-1 and TRBJ2-1; the D is unclear. Germline values: CDR1 SQVTM, CDR2 ANQGSEA. Trimming removed 5 bases at V and 5 bases at J, with 16 bases between. CDR3 length equals 14 residues. CDR3 sequence: CSVPTWVRDNEQFF. In nucleotides, the CDR3 is TGCAGCGTTCCGACTTGGGTTCGCGACAATGAGCAGTTCTTC.

The chain combines TRBV20-1 with TRBJ2-2, with D possibly matching TRBD1 (5 bases). The CDR3 loop spans 14 amino acids. Germline CDR1 reads DFQATT; CDR2 reads SNEGSKA (reference sequence). Trimming left V 3 bases short and J 2 bases short, with 10 bases between. In nucleotides, the CDR3 is TGCAGTGCTAGGGCGGACACCAACACCGGGGAGCTGTTTTTT. Protein: CSARADTNTGELFF.

This clonotype was detected only a few times. The genes are TRBV27 and TRBJ2-3, with 8 bases lining up with TRBD1. CDR1 is MNHEY, CDR2 SMNVEV, per germline (reference sequence). V was pared by 4 bases and J by 4 bases, with 4 bases of the junction left unmatched. This CDR3 contains 14 residues. Written as DNA, the CDR3 is TGTGCCAGCAGTTGGCAGGGGGCTCCAGATACGCAGTATTTT. Its translation: CASSWQGAPDTQYF.

The chain uses TRBV7-9 and TRBJ1-1, with 7 bases lining up with TRBD1. J lost 9 bases, V lost 4 bases, and 11 bases had no gene match. Germline V CDR1 and CDR2: SEHNR, FQNEAQ (reference sequence). The length of the CDR3 is 14 residues. In nucleotides, the CDR3 is TGTGCCAGCAGCTCGCCAGACAGGGCCTATCAAGCTTTCTTT. The encoded protein is CASSSPDRAYQAFF.

Only a few counts were recorded for this clonotype. This sequence joins TRBV24-1 and TRBJ2-1; TRBD2 might be the D (6 bases). V was clipped by 3 bases and J by 6 bases, with 14 bases between them. Germline V gene lookup returns CDR1 KGHDR and CDR2 SFDVKD. The CDR3 is 15 residues long. The CDR3 nucleotides read TGTGCCACCAGTGATCCGCGGGGCGGGCTCAATGAGCAGTTCTTC. Translation: CATSDPRGGLNEQFF.

This clonotype came up many times. The chain is built from TRBV5-8 and TRBJ2-1; a possible D gene is TRBD2 (6 bases). Germline-derived CDR1 and CDR2 are SGHTS and YDEGEE. Deletions cut 1 base from V and 0 bases from J, with 8 bases between. The CDR3 consists of 15 residues. CDR3 DNA sequence: TGTGCCAGCAGCTTGTACGGGAGCTCCTACAATGAGCAGTTCTTC. Translated: CASSLYGSSYNEQFF.

Written as DNA, the CDR3 is TGTGCCAGCGACGGGACAGGCCTAAATCAGCCCCAGCATTTT. It is translated as CASDGTGLNQPQHF. The V gene is TRBV6-6, the J gene TRBJ1-5; 8 bases fit TRBD1. Trimming took 8 bases from V and 4 from J; bases not matched to a gene: 7. Germline V gives CDR1 MNHNY, CDR2 SVGAGI (reference sequence). The CDR3 loop spans 14 amino acids.

V is TRBV25-1 and J is TRBJ2-1; 8 bases agree with TRBD2. Germline V gives CDR1 MGHDK, CDR2 SYGVNS. The CDR3 runs 16 residues. V lost 3 bases and J lost 4; bases outside the gene matches: 8. This CDR3 is CASSDTDGGAYNEQFF. The CDR3 DNA sequence: TGTGCCAGCAGTGACACAGACGGGGGGGCTTACAATGAGCAGTTCTTC.

This rearrangement joins TRBV15 to TRBJ2-1; unclear D gene. Germline V gene lookup returns CDR1 LNHNV and CDR2 YYDKDF (reference sequence). This CDR3 has 13 amino acids. The germline V and J ends were trimmed by 6 bases and 4 bases, with 10 bases remaining between them. In nucleotides, the CDR3 is TGTGCCACCAGTCGGACGTCGTACAATGAGCAGTTCTTC. Amino acids: CATSRTSYNEQFF.

The chain recombines TRBV7-9 with TRBJ2-5; 9 nucleotides align to TRBD1. This CDR3 has 16 residues. Losses at the gene ends were 0 bases for V and 4 bases for J; bases not matched to a gene: 6. Per the germline V gene, CDR1 is SEHNR and CDR2 is FQNEAQ (reference sequence). CDR3 in DNA: TGTGCCAGCAGCTTAGCGGGACAGGGACTCACAGAGACCCAGTACTTC. This translates into CASSLAGQGLTETQYF.

The V and J genes are TRBV27 and TRBJ1-2, with D perhaps matching TRBD1 (5 bases). The CDR3 spans 14 residues. Trimming left V 6 bases short and J 7 bases short, with 18 bases between. Germline CDR1 is MNHEY and CDR2 is SMNVEV (reference sequence). The CDR3 loop reads CASSPGRGRSGYTF. CDR3 sequence (DNA): TGTGCCAGCAGCCCGGGGAGGGGAAGGAGTGGCTACACCTTC.

V usage is TRBV12-3 or TRBV12-4 and J usage is TRBJ1-3; TRBD1 agrees at 7 bases. This CDR3 comprises 16 residues. Losses at the gene ends were 6 bases for V and 0 bases for J; bases not matched to a gene: 8. The CDR3 reads CASSSTGTLSGNTIYF. CDR3 coding DNA: TGTGCCAGCAGCTCGACAGGGACCCTCTCTGGAAACACCATATATTTT.

The rearrangement joins TRBV10-3 to TRBJ2-7; D gene unclear. Per germline, CDR1 ENHRY and CDR2 SYGVKD. This CDR3 is 14 amino acids long. V was clipped by 3 bases and J by 3 bases, with 12 bases between them. The CDR3 DNA reads TGTGCCATCAGTGACCGACATGGGGTCTACGAGCAGTACTTC. Protein: CAISDRHGVYEQYF.

The genes are TRBV12-3 or TRBV12-4 and TRBJ1-1; TRBD1 is a possible D gene (5 bases). The CDR3 covers 15 residues. Trimming left V 5 bases short and J 1 base short, with 14 bases between. CDR3 protein: CASSGRVSRNTEAFF. CDR3 DNA: TGTGCCAGCAGTGGCAGGGTCTCGAGGAACACTGAAGCTTTCTTT.

V is TRBV7-9 and J is TRBJ2-1; D may match TRBD1 or TRBD2 (5 bases each). The CDR3 is 13 residues long. From germline, CDR1 is SEHNR and CDR2 FQNEAQ (reference sequence). Between the trimmed V and J ends, which lost 4 bases and 5 bases, there was a span of 9 bases. CDR3 coding DNA: TGTGCCAGCAGCTGGGGACCCAACAATGAGCAGTTCTTC. The encoded protein is CASSWGPNNEQFF.

This clonotype was counted a few times. V usage is TRBV19 and J usage is TRBJ2-5; the D gene is possibly TRBD2 (6 bases). The germline V gene has CDR1 LNHDA and CDR2 SQIVND (reference sequence). The V end was cut by 3 bases, the J end by 7 bases, with 15 bases between. The length of the CDR3 is 14 residues. CDR3 amino acids: CASSIRDEEGTQYF. In DNA form, the CDR3 reads TGTGCCAGTAGTATCCGGGACGAGGAGGGGACCCAGTACTTC.

This clonotype was seen more than once but under ten times. This rearrangement joins TRBV12-3 or TRBV12-4 to TRBJ2-3; TRBD1 matches at 10 bases. The CDR3 has 15 residues. The J segment lost 7 bases and the V segment lost 5 bases, leaving 9 bases of the junction unmatched. The CDR3 nucleotides read TGTGCCAGCAGTCCTCCGGACAGGGGGAGATATACGCAGTATTTT. Translated: CASSPPDRGRYTQYF.

This rearrangement joins TRBV29-1 to TRBJ2-1; the match to TRBD1 covers 11 bases. Unmatched junction bases numbered 7, after V lost 2 bases and J lost 4 bases. The germline V gene has CDR1 SQVTM and CDR2 ANQGSEA. The CDR3 loop spans 16 amino acids. CDR3 nucleotide sequence: TGCAGCGTTGAAAGGTCCGGGACAGGGGGATACAATGAGCAGTTCTTC. Amino acids: CSVERSGTGGYNEQFF.

The V and J genes are TRBV20-1 and TRBJ2-7, with a possible D match to TRBD1 (5 bases). Trimming left V 0 bases short and J 0 bases short, with 6 bases between. The germline CDR1 and CDR2 sequences are DFQATT and SNEGSKA (reference sequence). This CDR3 spans 13 amino acids. The CDR3 coding sequence is TGCAGTGCTAGAGACGGACACTCCTACGAGCAGTACTTC. Amino acid sequence: CSARDGHSYEQYF.